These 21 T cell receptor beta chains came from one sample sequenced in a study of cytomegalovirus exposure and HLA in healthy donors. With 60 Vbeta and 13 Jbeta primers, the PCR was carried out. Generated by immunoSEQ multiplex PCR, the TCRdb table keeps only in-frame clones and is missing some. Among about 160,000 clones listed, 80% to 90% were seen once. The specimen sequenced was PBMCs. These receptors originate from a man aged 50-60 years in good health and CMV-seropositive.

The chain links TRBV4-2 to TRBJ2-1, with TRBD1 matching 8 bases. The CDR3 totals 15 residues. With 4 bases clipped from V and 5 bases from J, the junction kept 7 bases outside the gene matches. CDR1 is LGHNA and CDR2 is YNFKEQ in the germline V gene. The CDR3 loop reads CASSPMWTGHNEQFF. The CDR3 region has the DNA TGTGCCAGCAGCCCGATGTGGACAGGGCACAATGAGCAGTTCTTC.

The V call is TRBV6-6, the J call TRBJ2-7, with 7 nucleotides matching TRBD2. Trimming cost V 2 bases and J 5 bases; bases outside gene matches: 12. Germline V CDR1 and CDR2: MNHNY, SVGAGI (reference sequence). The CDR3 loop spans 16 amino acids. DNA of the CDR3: TGTGCCAGCAGTTACCGACTTGGGCTAGCGGCCCACGAGCAGTACTTC. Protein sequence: CASSYRLGLAAHEQYF.

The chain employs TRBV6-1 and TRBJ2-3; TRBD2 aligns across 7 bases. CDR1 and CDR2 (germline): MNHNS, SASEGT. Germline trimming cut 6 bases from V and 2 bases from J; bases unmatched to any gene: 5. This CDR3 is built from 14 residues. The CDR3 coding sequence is TGTGCCAGCAGCAGCGGGACGGACACAGATACGCAGTATTTT. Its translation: CASSSGTDTDTQYF.

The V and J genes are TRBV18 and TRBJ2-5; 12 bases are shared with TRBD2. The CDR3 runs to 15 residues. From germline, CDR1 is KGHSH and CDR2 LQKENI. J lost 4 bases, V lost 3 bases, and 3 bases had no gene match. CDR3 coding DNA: TGTGCCAGCTCACCGCCGGGACTAGCGGGAGAGACCCAGTACTTC. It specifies CASSPPGLAGETQYF. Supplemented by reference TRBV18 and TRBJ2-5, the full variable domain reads NAGVMQNPRHLVRRRGQEARLRCSPMKGHSHVYWYRQLPEEGLKFMVYLQKENIIDESGMPKERFSAEFPKEGPSILRIQQVVRGDSAAYFCASSPPGLAGETQYFGPGTRLLVL.

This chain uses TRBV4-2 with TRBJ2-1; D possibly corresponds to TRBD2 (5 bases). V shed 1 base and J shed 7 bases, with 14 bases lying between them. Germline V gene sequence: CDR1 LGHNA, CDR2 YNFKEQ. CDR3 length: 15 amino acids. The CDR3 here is CASSQVASSDNEQFF. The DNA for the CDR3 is TGTGCCAGCAGCCAAGTAGCTAGCTCAGATAATGAGCAGTTCTTC.

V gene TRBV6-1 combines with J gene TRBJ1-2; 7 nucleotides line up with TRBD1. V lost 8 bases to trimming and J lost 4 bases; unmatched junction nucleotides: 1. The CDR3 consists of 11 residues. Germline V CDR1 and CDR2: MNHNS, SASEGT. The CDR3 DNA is TGTGCCAGCTCAGGGGGCTATGGCTACACCTTC. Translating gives CASSGGYGYTF.

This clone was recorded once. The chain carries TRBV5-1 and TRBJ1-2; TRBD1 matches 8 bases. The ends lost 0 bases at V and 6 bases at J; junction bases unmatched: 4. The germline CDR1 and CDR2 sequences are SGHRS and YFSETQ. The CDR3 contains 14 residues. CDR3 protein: CASSLEDRVHGYTF. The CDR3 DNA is TGCGCCAGCAGCTTGGAGGACAGGGTCCATGGCTACACCTTC.

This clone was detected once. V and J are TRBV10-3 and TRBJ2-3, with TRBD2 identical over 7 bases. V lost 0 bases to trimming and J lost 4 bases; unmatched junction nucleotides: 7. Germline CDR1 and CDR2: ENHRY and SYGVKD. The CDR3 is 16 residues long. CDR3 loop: CAISESYRRESDTQYF. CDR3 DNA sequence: TGTGCCATCAGTGAGTCGTATCGGCGGGAGTCAGATACGCAGTATTTT.

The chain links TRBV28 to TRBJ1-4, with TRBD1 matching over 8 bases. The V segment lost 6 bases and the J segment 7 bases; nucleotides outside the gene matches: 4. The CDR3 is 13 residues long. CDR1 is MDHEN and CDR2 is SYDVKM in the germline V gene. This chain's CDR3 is CASSPTGGEKLFF. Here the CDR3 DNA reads TGTGCCAGCAGCCCAACAGGGGGTGAAAAACTGTTTTTT.

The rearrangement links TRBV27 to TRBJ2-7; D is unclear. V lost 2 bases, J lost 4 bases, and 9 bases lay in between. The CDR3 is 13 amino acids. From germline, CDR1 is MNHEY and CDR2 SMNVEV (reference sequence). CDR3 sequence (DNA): TGTGCCAGCAGTTTAGGGCACCTTTACGAGCAGTACTTC. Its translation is CASSLGHLYEQYF.

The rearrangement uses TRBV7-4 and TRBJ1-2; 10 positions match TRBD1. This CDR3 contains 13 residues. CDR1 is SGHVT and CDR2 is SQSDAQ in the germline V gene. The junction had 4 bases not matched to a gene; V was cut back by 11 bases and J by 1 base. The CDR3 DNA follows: TGTGCCCCCCGGGACAGGGGTAACTATGGCTACACCTTC. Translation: CAPRDRGNYGYTF.

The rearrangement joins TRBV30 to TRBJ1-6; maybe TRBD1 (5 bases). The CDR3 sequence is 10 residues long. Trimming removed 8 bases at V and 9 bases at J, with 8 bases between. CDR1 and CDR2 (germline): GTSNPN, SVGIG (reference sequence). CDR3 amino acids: CAGGGSPLHF. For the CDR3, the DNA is TGTGCCGGGGGAGGTTCACCCCTCCACTTT.

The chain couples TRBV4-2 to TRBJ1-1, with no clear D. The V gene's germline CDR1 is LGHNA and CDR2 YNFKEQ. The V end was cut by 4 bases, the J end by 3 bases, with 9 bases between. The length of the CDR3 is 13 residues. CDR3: CASSRQPYTEAFF. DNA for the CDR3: TGTGCCAGCAGCCGACAACCGTACACTGAAGCTTTCTTT.

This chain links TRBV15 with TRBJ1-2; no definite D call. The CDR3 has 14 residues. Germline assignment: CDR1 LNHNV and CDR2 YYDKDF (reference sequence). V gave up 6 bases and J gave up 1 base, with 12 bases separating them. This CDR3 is CATRIGGLNYGYTF. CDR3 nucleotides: TGTGCCACCAGGATTGGAGGACTTAACTATGGCTACACCTTC.

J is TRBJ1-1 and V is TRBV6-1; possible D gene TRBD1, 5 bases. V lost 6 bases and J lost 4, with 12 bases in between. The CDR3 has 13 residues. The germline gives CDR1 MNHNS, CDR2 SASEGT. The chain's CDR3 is CASRKGGTTEAFF. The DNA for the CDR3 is TGTGCCAGCAGGAAGGGCGGGACCACTGAAGCTTTCTTT.

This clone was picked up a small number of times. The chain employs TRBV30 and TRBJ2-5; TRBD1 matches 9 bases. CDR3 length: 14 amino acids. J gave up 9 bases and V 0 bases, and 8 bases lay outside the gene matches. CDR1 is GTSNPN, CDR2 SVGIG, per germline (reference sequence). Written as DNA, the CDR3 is TGTGCCTGGAGTGTACAGGGGGCGGGAATGGCCCAGTACTTC. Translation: CAWSVQGAGMAQYF.

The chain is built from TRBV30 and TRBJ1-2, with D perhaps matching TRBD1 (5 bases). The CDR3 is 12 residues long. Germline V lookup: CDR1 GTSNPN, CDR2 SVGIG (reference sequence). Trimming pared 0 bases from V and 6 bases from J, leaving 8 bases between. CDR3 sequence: CAWSVGGDGYTF. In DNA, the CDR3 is TGTGCCTGGAGTGTAGGAGGGGATGGCTACACCTTC. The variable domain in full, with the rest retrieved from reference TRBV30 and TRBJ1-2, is SQTIHQWPATLVQPVGSPLSLECTVEGTSNPNLYWYRQAAGRGLQLLFYSVGIGQISSEVPQNLSASRPQDRQFILSSKKLLLSDSGFYLCAWSVGGDGYTFGSGTRLTVV.

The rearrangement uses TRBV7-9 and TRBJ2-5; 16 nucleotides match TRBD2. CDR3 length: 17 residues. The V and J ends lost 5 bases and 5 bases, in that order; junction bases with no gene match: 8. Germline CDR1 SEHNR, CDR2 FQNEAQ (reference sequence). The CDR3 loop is CASSPGTSGRAAETQYF. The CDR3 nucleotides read TGTGCCAGCAGCCCCGGGACTAGCGGGAGGGCCGCCGAGACCCAGTACTTC.

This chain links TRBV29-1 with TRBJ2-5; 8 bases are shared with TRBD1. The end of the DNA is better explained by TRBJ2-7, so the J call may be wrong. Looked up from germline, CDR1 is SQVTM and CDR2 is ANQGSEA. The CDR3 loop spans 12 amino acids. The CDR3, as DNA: TGCAGCGTTCTCGCAGGGGGCGGCGAGCAGTACTTC. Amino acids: CSVLAGGGEQYF.

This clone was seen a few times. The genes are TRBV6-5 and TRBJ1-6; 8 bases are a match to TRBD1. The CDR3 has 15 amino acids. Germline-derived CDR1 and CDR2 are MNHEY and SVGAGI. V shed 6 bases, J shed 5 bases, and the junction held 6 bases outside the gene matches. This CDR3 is CASRDPTGDNSPLHF. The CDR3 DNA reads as TGTGCCAGCAGAGACCCGACAGGGGATAATTCACCCCTCCACTTT.

CDR3 loop: CASIDGQGATGANVLTF. The CDR3 DNA reads as TGTGCCAGCATCGATGGACAGGGGGCAACTGGGGCCAACGTCCTGACTTTC. The rearrangement uses TRBV5-4 and TRBJ2-6; 11 bases align to TRBD1. CDR1 is SGHNT and CDR2 is YYREEE in the germline V gene (reference sequence). The CDR3 has 17 residues. The J segment lost 2 bases and the V segment lost 6 bases, leaving 7 bases of the junction unmatched.